This passage covers 32 T cell receptor beta chains from one sample sequenced in a study of blood T cell repertoires in COVID-19. This table comes from immunoSEQ multiplex PCR, and its TCRdb copy is limited to in-frame clones, with some not included. The sample contains 250,000 or so clones, about 90% of which appear only once. The specimen sequenced was peripheral blood. These receptors originate from a woman aged 60-70 years with acute or convalescent COVID-19.

The J gene is TRBJ2-2, the V gene TRBV5-4; a possible D gene is TRBD1 (6 bases). The CDR3 spans 16 residues. Germline CDR1 and CDR2: SGHNT and YYREEE (reference sequence). V was clipped by 3 bases and J by 2 bases, with 14 bases between them. The CDR3 loop reads CASSSPTGPNTGELFF. CDR3 bases: TGTGCCAGCAGCTCGCCGACAGGACCTAACACCGGGGAGCTGTTTTTT. Full variable domain (missing parts from reference TRBV5-4 and TRBJ2-2): ETGVTQSPTHLIKTRGQQVTLRCSSQSGHNTVSWYQQALGQGPQFIFQYYREEENGRGNFPPRFSGLQFPNYSSELNVNALELDDSALYLCASSSPTGPNTGELFFGEGSRLTVL.

The chain couples TRBV27 to TRBJ1-6, with D unclear. Germline CDR1 MNHEY, CDR2 SMNVEV (reference sequence). The CDR3 spans 15 residues. V lost 6 bases to trimming and J lost 6 bases, with 15 bases between them. CDR3 nucleotide sequence: TGTGCCAGCAGGGAGGGCCTTACGCGTAATTCACCCCTCCACTTT. It is translated as CASREGLTRNSPLHF.

The rearrangement uses TRBV25-1 and TRBJ2-7, with 11 bases identical to TRBD2. The CDR3 consists of 18 residues. The junction had 12 bases not matched to a gene; V was cut back by 4 bases and J by 1 base. The germline V gene encodes CDR1 MGHDK and CDR2 SYGVNS. The CDR3 sequence: CASSASGLAAPSSYEQYF. CDR3 DNA: TGTGCCAGCAGTGCGTCGGGACTAGCGGCTCCGAGTTCCTACGAGCAGTACTTC.

The chain uses TRBV7-3 and TRBJ2-1, with D perhaps TRBD2 (5 bases). Germline CDR1 reads SGHTA; CDR2 reads FQGTGA. Between the trimmed V and J ends, which lost 9 bases and 5 bases, there was a span of 14 bases. The CDR3 is 13 amino acids. The CDR3: CARVRVFDNEQFF. CDR3 DNA: TGTGCCAGGGTGAGGGTATTCGACAATGAGCAGTTCTTC.

V usage is TRBV7-2 and J usage is TRBJ2-1, with TRBD2 matching over 13 bases. Losses at the gene ends were 4 bases for V and 6 bases for J; bases not matched to a gene: 9. CDR3 length: 17 amino acids. CDR1 and CDR2 (germline): SGHTA, FQGNSA. Here the CDR3 DNA reads TGTGCCAGCAGCTCCAGCTCACTAGCGGGAGGGTCCAATGAGCAGTTCTTC. It translates to CASSSSSLAGGSNEQFF.

V is TRBV12-5 and J is TRBJ2-7; D unresolved. The length of the CDR3 is 13 residues. Trimming cost V 1 base and J 7 bases, with 11 bases left between them. Per the germline V gene, CDR1 is LGHNT and CDR2 is FRNRAP. This chain's CDR3 is CASGLESSVEQYF. CDR3 sequence (DNA): TGTGCTAGTGGTTTGGAGTCCTCGGTGGAGCAGTACTTC.

This rearrangement joins TRBV9 to TRBJ2-3, with unresolved D. The CDR3 loop spans 14 amino acids. The germline V gene has CDR1 SGDLS and CDR2 YYNGEE. V lost 1 base to trimming and J lost 2 bases, with 8 bases between them. The CDR3 sequence is CASSVMASTDTQYF. CDR3 nucleotide sequence: TGTGCCAGCAGCGTAATGGCCTCCACAGATACGCAGTATTTT.

This clone was counted a single time. The V call is TRBV7-6, the J call TRBJ2-7, with D tentatively TRBD2 (7 bases). The V and J ends lost 5 bases and 7 bases respectively, with 21 bases between them. From germline, CDR1 is SGHVS and CDR2 FNYEAQ. The CDR3 is 15 amino acids. CDR3: CASSPSRGATREQYF. DNA for the CDR3: TGTGCCAGCAGCCCTTCCCGGGGGGCTACTAGGGAGCAGTACTTC.

The chain carries TRBV7-9 and TRBJ2-1; 10 nucleotides line up with TRBD1. Germline V gives CDR1 SEHNR, CDR2 FQNEAQ (reference sequence). After removal of 4 bases from V and 5 bases from J, the junction contained 14 bases not matched to a gene. The CDR3 totals 18 residues. The CDR3 DNA reads TGTGCCAGCAGCTCGAGCCTCGGGACAGGGGAGATCGACAATGAGCAGTTCTTC. This gives the protein CASSSSLGTGEIDNEQFF.

The chain carries TRBV18 and TRBJ1-2, with 9 bases lining up with TRBD1. The CDR3 spans 18 residues. With V trimmed by 2 bases and J by 8 bases, 18 bases remained unmatched. Germline assignment: CDR1 KGHSH and CDR2 LQKENI. CDR3 amino acids: CASSPTGTGLGTGSGYTF. In nucleotides, the CDR3 is TGTGCCAGCTCACCAACCGGGACAGGGCTAGGGACCGGTTCGGGCTACACCTTC. Complete variable domain (other parts from reference TRBV18 and TRBJ1-2): NAGVMQNPRHLVRRRGQEARLRCSPMKGHSHVYWYRQLPEEGLKFMVYLQKENIIDESGMPKERFSAEFPKEGPSILRIQQVVRGDSAAYFCASSPTGTGLGTGSGYTFGSGTRLTVV.

The J gene is TRBJ1-1, the V gene TRBV12-3 or TRBV12-4; 8 nucleotides agree with TRBD1. The CDR3 runs 12 residues. V shed 1 base and J 11 bases; nucleotides not matched to a gene: 3. CDR3 sequence (DNA): TGTGCCAGCAGTTTAGACAGGGGGGTGGCTTTCTTT. Protein sequence: CASSLDRGVAFF.

This clone was counted a single time. The J gene is TRBJ2-3, the V gene TRBV5-1; 8 positions agree with TRBD2. CDR3 size: 16 residues. The J segment lost 2 bases and the V segment lost 2 bases, leaving 7 bases of the junction unmatched. The germline V gene has CDR1 SGHRS and CDR2 YFSETQ. CDR3 sequence reads: CASSFVPGGATDTQYF. The CDR3 nucleotides are TGCGCCAGCAGCTTCGTCCCGGGGGGGGCCACAGATACGCAGTATTTT.

V and J are TRBV11-2 and TRBJ2-1; TRBD2 agrees at 9 bases. Germline V CDR1 and CDR2: SGHAT, FQNNGV. This CDR3 is 14 amino acids long. V shed 6 bases and J 9 bases; nucleotides not matched to a gene: 9. CDR3 nucleotides: TGTGCCAGCAGGGCAGAGGGACTAGCCACTGAGCAGTTCTTC. It encodes CASRAEGLATEQFF. The full variable domain, in which reference TRBV11-2 and TRBJ2-1 provide the parts outside the CDR3, is EAGVAQSPRYKIIEKRQSVAFWCNPISGHATLYWYQQILGQGPKLLIQFQNNGVVDDSQLPKDRFSAERLKGVDSTLKIQPAKLEDSAVYLCASRAEGLATEQFFGPGTRLTVL.

The V call is TRBV6-5, the J call TRBJ2-7, with 9 positions matching TRBD1. V lost 0 bases, J lost 2 bases, and 5 bases stayed unmatched. Per the germline V gene, CDR1 is MNHEY and CDR2 is SVGAGI. The CDR3 has 16 residues. The CDR3 is CASSYSGTGQAYEQYF. The CDR3 DNA reads TGTGCCAGCAGTTACTCCGGGACAGGGCAGGCCTACGAGCAGTACTTC.

This clone came up a few times. The chain is built from TRBV9 and TRBJ2-3; no clear D gene. The CDR3 loop spans 14 amino acids. Germline values: CDR1 SGDLS, CDR2 YYNGEE. V gave up 0 bases and J gave up 1 base, with 6 bases separating them. CDR3 bases: TGTGCCAGCAGCGTAGCACCGGGCACAGATACGCAGTATTTT. Residues: CASSVAPGTDTQYF.

The J gene is TRBJ1-2, the V gene TRBV25-1, with a possible D match to TRBD1 (6 bases). The V and J ends lost 5 bases and 7 bases respectively, with 14 bases between them. Germline V gives CDR1 MGHDK, CDR2 SYGVNS. This CDR3 spans 13 amino acids. The DNA of the CDR3 is TGTGCCAGCAGTACTGGACAGATAGGTGGCTACACCTTC. This sequence encodes CASSTGQIGGYTF.

This chain connects TRBV19 to TRBJ1-5; D is possibly TRBD1 (5 bases). The germline gives CDR1 LNHDA, CDR2 SQIVND (reference sequence). This CDR3 comprises 12 residues. Trimming cost V 9 bases and J 4 bases, with 10 bases left between them. This CDR3 reads CASNRINQPQHF. CDR3 coding DNA: TGTGCCAGCAACAGGATAAATCAGCCCCAGCATTTT.

For the CDR3, the DNA is TGTGCCAGTAGTACCCCCCCCCAACTGTCCGGGGAGCTGTTTTTT. Translated: CASSTPPQLSGELFF. The chain has TRBV19 and TRBJ2-2; no clear D gene. Trimming cost V 4 bases and J 6 bases, with 15 bases left between them. CDR1 is LNHDA, CDR2 SQIVND, per germline (reference sequence). This CDR3 contains 15 residues. Complete variable domain (other parts from reference TRBV19 and TRBJ2-2): DGGITQSPKYLFRKEGQNVTLSCEQNLNHDAMYWYRQDPGQGLRLIYYSQIVNDFQKGDIAEGYSVSREKKESFPLTVTSAQKNPTAFYLCASSTPPQLSGELFFGEGSRLTVL.

The rearrangement links TRBV11-3 to TRBJ2-7; D is possibly TRBD1 (6 bases). In germline, CDR1 is SGHNT, CDR2 YENEEA. The CDR3 is made up of 14 amino acids. Trimming took 5 bases from V and 0 from J, leaving 11 bases between them. CDR3 sequence reads: CASSPQGSSYEQYF. The CDR3 DNA sequence: TGTGCCAGCAGCCCTCAGGGGTCCTCCTACGAGCAGTACTTC.

The CDR3 region has the DNA TGCGCCAGCGGACTCCTGGGGGAGCAGTTCTTC. Translated, it gives CASGLLGEQFF. The chain uses TRBV5-1 and TRBJ2-1, with a tentative D call TRBD2 (5 bases). CDR3 size: 11 residues. V gave up 7 bases and J gave up 10 bases, with 12 bases separating them. The germline V gene encodes CDR1 SGHRS and CDR2 YFSETQ. Looking up the rest from reference TRBV5-1 and TRBJ2-1 gives the full variable domain: KAGVTQTPRYLIKTRGQQVTLSCSPISGHRSVSWYQQTPGQGLQFLFEYFSETQRNKGNFPGRFSGRQFSNSRSEMNVSTLELGDSALYLCASGLLGEQFFGPGTRLTVL.

The J gene is TRBJ1-3, the V gene TRBV7-8; TRBD1 aligns across 7 bases. This CDR3 has 14 amino acids. The junction had 4 bases not matched to a gene; V was cut back by 4 bases and J by 4 bases. Germline-derived CDR1 and CDR2 are SGHVS and FQNEAQ. The CDR3 is CASSSTGAGNTIYF. CDR3 in DNA: TGTGCCAGCAGCTCCACAGGGGCGGGAAACACCATATATTTT.

The chain recombines TRBV12-3 or TRBV12-4 with TRBJ2-7, with D possibly being TRBD2 (5 bases). The CDR3 length is 11 residues. Trimming removed 3 bases from V and 13 bases from J, with 13 bases in between. CDR3 in DNA: TGTGCCAGCAGTTTCGGACTGATGGAATACTTC. Translating gives CASSFGLMEYF.

J is TRBJ2-2 and V is TRBV7-2, with 11 bases matching TRBD2. V was clipped by 1 base and J by 7 bases; unmatched bases: 2. Per germline, CDR1 SGHTA and CDR2 FQGNSA. CDR3 length: 15 residues. CDR3 DNA: TGTGCCAGCAGCTTAGTAGCGGGAGGGGGCGGGGAGCTGTTTTTT. Amino acid sequence: CASSLVAGGGGELFF.

The V call is TRBV11-2, the J call TRBJ2-7; TRBD1 matches at 9 bases. This CDR3 spans 15 amino acids. V lost 4 bases, J lost 1 base, and 5 bases stayed unmatched. Germline V gene data show CDR1 as SGHAT and CDR2 as FQNNGV. The CDR3 protein is CASSSLDRGSYEQYF. The DNA for the CDR3 is TGTGCCAGCAGCTCCCTGGACAGGGGATCCTACGAGCAGTACTTC.

The genes are TRBV5-8 and TRBJ2-5, with 7 bases identical to TRBD2. The CDR3 has 15 residues. Germline loops: CDR1 SGHTS, CDR2 YDEGEE. After removal of 2 bases from V and 3 bases from J, the junction contained 7 bases not matched to a gene. The CDR3 DNA sequence: TGTGCCAGCAGCTTAACGGGGGGTCGGGAAGAGACCCAGTACTTC. Translating gives CASSLTGGREETQYF.

V is TRBV29-1 and J is TRBJ2-3; 10 nucleotides match TRBD2. This CDR3 region has 14 residues. The J segment lost 3 bases and the V segment lost 7 bases, leaving 7 bases of the junction unmatched. CDR1 SQVTM and CDR2 ANQGSEA come from the germline V gene. The DNA for the CDR3 is TGCAGCGGGAGGACTAGCGGAAATACAGATACGCAGTATTTT. Its translation: CSGRTSGNTDTQYF.

V is TRBV7-2 and J is TRBJ1-5; 9 bases match TRBD1. V trimming: 3 bases; J trimming: 6 bases; junction bases outside the gene matches: 3. Germline values: CDR1 SGHTA, CDR2 FQGNSA. The CDR3 is made up of 14 amino acids. The DNA for the CDR3 is TGTGCCAGCAGCTTCGGACAGGGGAGTCAGCCCCAGCATTTT. Its protein product is CASSFGQGSQPQHF.

DNA for the CDR3: TGTGCCAGCAGTTTCCGGACAGGGGTGGATAATTCACCCCTCCACTTT. Translated: CASSFRTGVDNSPLHF. The V and J genes are TRBV6-5 and TRBJ1-6, with TRBD1 matching over 9 bases. The CDR3 sequence is 16 residues long. CDR1 is MNHEY, CDR2 SVGAGI, per germline. V was clipped by 4 bases and J by 5 bases; unmatched bases: 6.

A single count supports this clone. The chain recombines TRBV18 with TRBJ1-1; perhaps TRBD1 as D (5 bases). There are 11 residues in the CDR3. Germline CDR1 KGHSH, CDR2 LQKENI. V dropped 4 bases and J dropped 8 bases, with 8 bases sitting between them. The CDR3 DNA is TGTGCCAGCTCACGGGGCTCAGAAGCTTTCTTT. It specifies CASSRGSEAFF.

The V gene is TRBV10-3, the J gene TRBJ2-2; perhaps TRBD2 as D (5 bases). CDR1 is ENHRY and CDR2 is SYGVKD in the germline V gene. V was pared by 4 bases and J by 4 bases, with 10 bases between. The CDR3 runs to 14 residues. The CDR3 DNA reads as TGTGCCATCAGTGGAGCGGATGCCACCGGGGAGCTGTTTTTT. Encoded protein: CAISGADATGELFF.

This clone was seen once. This sequence joins TRBV18 and TRBJ2-7, with 9 nucleotides matching TRBD1. Germline CDR1 reads KGHSH; CDR2 reads LQKENI. The CDR3 is made up of 14 amino acids. After removal of 1 base from V and 4 bases from J, the junction contained 2 bases not matched to a gene. CDR3 sequence: CASSPRDREYEQYF. CDR3 sequence (DNA): TGTGCCAGCTCACCACGGGACAGGGAGTACGAGCAGTACTTC.

V gene TRBV19 combines with J gene TRBJ1-5; 9 bases align to TRBD1. The trim removed 3 bases at V and 2 bases at J, leaving 17 bases unmatched. Germline assignment: CDR1 LNHDA and CDR2 SQIVND (reference sequence). The CDR3 length is 20 residues. The CDR3 spells CASSMGWGTGTSLGNQPQHF. In DNA, the CDR3 is TGTGCCAGTAGTATGGGGTGGGGGACAGGGACCTCTCTAGGCAATCAGCCCCAGCATTTT.